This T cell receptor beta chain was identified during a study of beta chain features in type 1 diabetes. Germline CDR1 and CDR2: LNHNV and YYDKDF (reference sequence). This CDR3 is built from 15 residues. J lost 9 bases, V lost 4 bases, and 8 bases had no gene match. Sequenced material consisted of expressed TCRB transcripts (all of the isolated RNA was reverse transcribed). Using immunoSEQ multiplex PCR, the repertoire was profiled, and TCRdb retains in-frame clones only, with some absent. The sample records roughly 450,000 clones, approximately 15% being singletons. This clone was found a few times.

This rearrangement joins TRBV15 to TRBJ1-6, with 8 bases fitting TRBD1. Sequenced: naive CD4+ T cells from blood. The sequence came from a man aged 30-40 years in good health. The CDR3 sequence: CATSTRRQGISPLHF. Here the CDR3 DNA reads TGTGCCACCAGCACAAGGAGACAGGGGATTTCACCCCTCCACTTT.